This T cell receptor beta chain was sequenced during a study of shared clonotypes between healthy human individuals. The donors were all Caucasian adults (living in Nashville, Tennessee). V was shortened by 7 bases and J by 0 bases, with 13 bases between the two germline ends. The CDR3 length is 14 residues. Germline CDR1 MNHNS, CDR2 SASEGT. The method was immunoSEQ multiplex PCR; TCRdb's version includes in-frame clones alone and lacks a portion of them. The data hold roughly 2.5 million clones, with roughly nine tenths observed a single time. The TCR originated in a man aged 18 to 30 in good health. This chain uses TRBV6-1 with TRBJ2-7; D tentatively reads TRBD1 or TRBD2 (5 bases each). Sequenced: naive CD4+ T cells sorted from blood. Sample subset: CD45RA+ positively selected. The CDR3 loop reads CASTRDAGSYEQYF. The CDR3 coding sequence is TGTGCCAGCACGAGGGACGCAGGCTCCTACGAGCAGTACTTC.